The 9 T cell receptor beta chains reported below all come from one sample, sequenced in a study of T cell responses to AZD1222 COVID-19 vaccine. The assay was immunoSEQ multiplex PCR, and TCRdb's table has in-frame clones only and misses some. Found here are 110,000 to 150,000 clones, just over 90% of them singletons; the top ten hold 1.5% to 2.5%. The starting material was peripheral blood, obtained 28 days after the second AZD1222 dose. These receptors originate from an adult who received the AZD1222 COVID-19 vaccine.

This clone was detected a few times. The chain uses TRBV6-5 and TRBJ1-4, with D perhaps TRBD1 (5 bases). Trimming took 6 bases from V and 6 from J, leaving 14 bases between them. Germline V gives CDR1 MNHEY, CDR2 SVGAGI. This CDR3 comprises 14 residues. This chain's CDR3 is CASRGRGPHEKLFF. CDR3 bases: TGTGCCAGCAGGGGGAGGGGACCCCATGAAAAACTGTTTTTT.

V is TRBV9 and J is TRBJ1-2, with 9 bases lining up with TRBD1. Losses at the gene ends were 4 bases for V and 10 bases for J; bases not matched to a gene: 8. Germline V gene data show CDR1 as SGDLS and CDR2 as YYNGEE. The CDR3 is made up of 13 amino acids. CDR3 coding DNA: TGTGCCAGCAGCACCCCGGGACAGGGTGTCTACACCTTC. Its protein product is CASSTPGQGVYTF.

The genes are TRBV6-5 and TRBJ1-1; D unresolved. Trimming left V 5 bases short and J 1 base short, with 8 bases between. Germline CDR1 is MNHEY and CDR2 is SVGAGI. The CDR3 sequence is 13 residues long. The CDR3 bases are TGTGCCAGCAGTCCTGGACGGAACACTGAAGCTTTCTTT. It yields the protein CASSPGRNTEAFF.

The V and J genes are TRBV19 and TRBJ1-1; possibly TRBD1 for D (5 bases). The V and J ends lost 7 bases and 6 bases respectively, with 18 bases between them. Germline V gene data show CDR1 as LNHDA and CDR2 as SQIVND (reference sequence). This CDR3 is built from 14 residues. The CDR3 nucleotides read TGTGCCAGTAACCCCCGGGTGGACATACCTGAAGCTTTCTTT. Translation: CASNPRVDIPEAFF.

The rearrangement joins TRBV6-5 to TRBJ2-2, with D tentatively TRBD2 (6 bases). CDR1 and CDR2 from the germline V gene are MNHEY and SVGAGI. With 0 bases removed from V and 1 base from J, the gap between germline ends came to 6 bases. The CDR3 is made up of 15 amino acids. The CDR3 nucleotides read TGTGCCAGCAGTTACTCGGGAGGGAACACCGGGGAGCTGTTTTTT. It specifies CASSYSGGNTGELFF.

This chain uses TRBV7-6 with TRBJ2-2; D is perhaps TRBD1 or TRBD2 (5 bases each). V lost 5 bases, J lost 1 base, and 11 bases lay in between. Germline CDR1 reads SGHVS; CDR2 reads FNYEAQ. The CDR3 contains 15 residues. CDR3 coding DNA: TGTGCCAGCAGCCCTCGTGGGGGGAACACCGGGGAGCTGTTTTTT. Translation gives CASSPRGGNTGELFF.

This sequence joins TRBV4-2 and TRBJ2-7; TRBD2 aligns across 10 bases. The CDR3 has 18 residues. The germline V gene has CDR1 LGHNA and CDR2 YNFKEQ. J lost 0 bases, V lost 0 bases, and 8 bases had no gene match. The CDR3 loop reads CASSQDPRGLAYSYEQYF. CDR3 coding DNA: TGTGCCAGCAGCCAAGATCCTAGGGGACTAGCGTACTCCTACGAGCAGTACTTC.

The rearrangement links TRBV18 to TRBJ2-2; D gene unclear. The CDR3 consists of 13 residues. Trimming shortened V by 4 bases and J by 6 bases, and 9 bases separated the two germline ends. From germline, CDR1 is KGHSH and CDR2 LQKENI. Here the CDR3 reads CASSQDPSGELFF. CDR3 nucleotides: TGTGCCAGCTCACAGGACCCCTCCGGGGAGCTGTTTTTT.

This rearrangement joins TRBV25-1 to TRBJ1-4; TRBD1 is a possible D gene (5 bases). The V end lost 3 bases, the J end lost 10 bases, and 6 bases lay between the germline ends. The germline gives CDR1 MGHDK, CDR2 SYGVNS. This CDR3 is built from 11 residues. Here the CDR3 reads CASSEGGKLFF. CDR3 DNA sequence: TGTGCCAGCAGTGAGGGGGGAAAACTGTTTTTT.